This TCR beta chain is from a study of shared clonotypes between healthy human individuals. The CDR3 covers 16 residues. Looked up from germline, CDR1 is MNHNS and CDR2 is SASEGT. V was pared by 6 bases and J by 4 bases, with 14 bases of the junction left unmatched. As concerns this clone: Its antigen is still unknown.

Study-level results: Generation probabilities were higher for clonotypes shared across all four sorted-subset donors than for unshared ones. Generally, naive subsets came out with larger estimated richness than memory subsets.

Produced via immunoSEQ multiplex PCR; TCRdb's table is partial and in-frame only. The sample holds approximately 620,000 clones, approximately 97% seen once. Healthy HIV-negative adults with no recent acute infections or vaccinations were recruited as donors. Every donor, a Caucasian adult, lived in Nashville, Tennessee. The V and J genes are TRBV6-1 and TRBJ2-5; 7 bases match TRBD1. Sequenced material: naive CD4+ T cells sorted from blood. Subset noted: CD45RA+ positively selected. The clonotype was recovered from a woman aged 25 to 39 in good health. The CDR3: CASSEQGQLSGETQYF. CDR3 nucleotide sequence: TGTGCCAGCAGCGAACAGGGGCAACTGTCAGGAGAGACCCAGTACTTC.